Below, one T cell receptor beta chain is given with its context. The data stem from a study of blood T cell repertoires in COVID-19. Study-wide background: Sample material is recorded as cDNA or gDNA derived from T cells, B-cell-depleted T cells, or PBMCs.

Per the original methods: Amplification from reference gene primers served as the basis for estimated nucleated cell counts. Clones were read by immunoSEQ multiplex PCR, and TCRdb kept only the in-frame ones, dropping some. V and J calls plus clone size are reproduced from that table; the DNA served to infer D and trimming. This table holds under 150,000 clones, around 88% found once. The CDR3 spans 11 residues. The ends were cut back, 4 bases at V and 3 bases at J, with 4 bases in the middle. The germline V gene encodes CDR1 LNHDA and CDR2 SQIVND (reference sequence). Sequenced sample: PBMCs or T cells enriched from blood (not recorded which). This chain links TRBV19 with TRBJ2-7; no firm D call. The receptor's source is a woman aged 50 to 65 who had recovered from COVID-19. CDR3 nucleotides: TGTGCCAGTAGTAATCTCTACGAGCAGTACTTC. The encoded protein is CASSNLYEQYF.